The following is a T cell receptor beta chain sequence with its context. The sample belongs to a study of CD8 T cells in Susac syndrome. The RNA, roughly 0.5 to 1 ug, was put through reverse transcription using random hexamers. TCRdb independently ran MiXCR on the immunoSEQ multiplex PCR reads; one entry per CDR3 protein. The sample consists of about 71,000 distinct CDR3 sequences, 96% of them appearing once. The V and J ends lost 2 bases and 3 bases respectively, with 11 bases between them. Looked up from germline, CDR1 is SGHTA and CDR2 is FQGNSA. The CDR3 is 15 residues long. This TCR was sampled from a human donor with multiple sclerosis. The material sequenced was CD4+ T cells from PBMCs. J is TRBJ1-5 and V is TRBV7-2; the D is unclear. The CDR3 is CASSLYGQPNQPQHF. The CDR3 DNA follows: TGTGCCAGCAGCTTATATGGCCAGCCCAATCAGCCCCAGCATTTT. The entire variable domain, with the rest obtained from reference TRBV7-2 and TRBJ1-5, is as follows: GAGVSQSPSNKVTEKGKDVELRCDPISGHTALYWYRQSLGQGLEFLIYFQGNSAPDKSGLPSDRFSAERTGGSVSTLTIQRTQQEDSAVYLCASSLYGQPNQPQHFGDGTRLSIL.